This is a list of T cell receptor beta chains from one sample in a study of CXCR3-negative and CXCR3-positive naive CD8 T cells. TCRdb reanalyzed the 5' RACE reads and collapses them to one entry per CDR3 protein, without DNA. The repertoire table contains over 70,000 distinct CDR3 sequences. Specimen: naive CXCR3- CD8+ T cells from blood. These receptors came from a human donor in good health. Some clones in this sample may be carry-over from other donors' samples. Each CDR3 is given with its conserved first and last residue. For some rows the clone size is stated as once, few or many, or as a class when expanded; others skip it.

abundance: .
j_gene: TRBJ2-1
v_gene: TRBV9
CDR3aa: CASSPWDRGGNEQFF

abundance: .
j_gene: TRBJ2-7
v_gene: TRBV4-1
CDR3aa: CASSHVGQNNEQYF

abundance: .
j_gene: TRBJ2-7
v_gene: TRBV14
CDR3aa: CASSHWTLSYEQYF

abundance: .
j_gene: TRBJ2-7
v_gene: TRBV6-2/TRBV6-3
CDR3aa: CASRPTGMDEQYF

abundance: .
j_gene: TRBJ2-3
v_gene: TRBV5-1
CDR3aa: CASSFGLAGTDTQYF

abundance: .
j_gene: TRBJ2-5
v_gene: TRBV14
CDR3aa: CASSLAVETQYF

abundance: .
j_gene: TRBJ2-3
v_gene: TRBV12-3/TRBV12-4
CDR3aa: CASSFTPFGTDTQYF

abundance: .
j_gene: TRBJ2-5
v_gene: TRBV29-1
CDR3aa: CSVDGDLGLEETQYF

abundance: .
j_gene: TRBJ2-1
v_gene: TRBV19
CDR3aa: CASSSSGGAYNEQFF

abundance: medium-sized
j_gene: TRBJ2-3
v_gene: TRBV14
CDR3aa: CASSQETGGTDTQYF

abundance: .
j_gene: TRBJ1-1
v_gene: TRBV29-1
CDR3aa: CSVPAIGAANTEAFF

abundance: .
j_gene: TRBJ1-1
v_gene: TRBV3-1
CDR3aa: CASSPLMDRGTEAFF

abundance: .
j_gene: TRBJ2-1
v_gene: TRBV5-1
CDR3aa: CASSLLGLAGSNEQFF

abundance: .
j_gene: TRBJ1-1
v_gene: TRBV29-1
CDR3aa: CSVRVGEEAFF

abundance: .
j_gene: TRBJ2-7
v_gene: TRBV29-1
CDR3aa: CSVGTSGIYEQYF

abundance: .
j_gene: TRBJ2-1
v_gene: TRBV4-3
CDR3aa: CASSQETRDHYNEQFF

abundance: .
j_gene: TRBJ2-7
v_gene: TRBV2
CDR3aa: CASSVPEPYEQYF

abundance: .
j_gene: TRBJ2-1
v_gene: TRBV3-1
CDR3aa: CACSQSTSGSYNEQFF

abundance: .
j_gene: TRBJ1-1
v_gene: TRBV12-3/TRBV12-4
CDR3aa: CASSLASGTEAFF

abundance: .
j_gene: TRBJ2-7
v_gene: TRBV3-1
CDR3aa: CASSQGDSAYEQYF

abundance: medium-sized
j_gene: TRBJ2-1
v_gene: TRBV12-3/TRBV12-4
CDR3aa: CASSLGNEQFF

abundance: .
j_gene: TRBJ2-7
v_gene: TRBV7-9
CDR3aa: CASSPIRAGLSSYEQYF

abundance: .
j_gene: TRBJ2-7
v_gene: TRBV29-1
CDR3aa: CSVVLSDRVAYEQYF

abundance: .
j_gene: TRBJ1-1
v_gene: TRBV19
CDR3aa: CASSQGVTEAFF

abundance: .
j_gene: TRBJ2-1
v_gene: TRBV7-2
CDR3aa: CASSAYGANEQFF

abundance: .
j_gene: TRBJ1-5
v_gene: TRBV14
CDR3aa: CASSADLSEPQHF

abundance: .
j_gene: TRBJ1-5
v_gene: TRBV28
CDR3aa: CASRVEVSWPQHF

abundance: .
j_gene: TRBJ2-5
v_gene: TRBV7-6
CDR3aa: CASSSEINLQETQYF

abundance: .
j_gene: TRBJ2-7
v_gene: TRBV4-2
CDR3aa: CASSPLASGGADEQYF

abundance: .
j_gene: TRBJ1-6
v_gene: TRBV6-2/TRBV6-3
CDR3aa: CASSYMGAPSKDSPLHF

abundance: .
j_gene: TRBJ2-1
v_gene: TRBV7-9
CDR3aa: CASSSPRESGYNEQFF

abundance: .
j_gene: TRBJ1-2
v_gene: TRBV13
CDR3aa: CASSLLQGEGNYGYTF

abundance: .
j_gene: TRBJ2-7
v_gene: TRBV5-1
CDR3aa: CASSLGANSYEQYF

abundance: .
j_gene: TRBJ2-7
v_gene: TRBV7-9
CDR3aa: CASTPGHEQYF

abundance: .
j_gene: TRBJ2-7
v_gene: TRBV29-1
CDR3aa: CSVDLGQGAYEQYF

abundance: .
j_gene: TRBJ1-2
v_gene: TRBV29-1
CDR3aa: CSVEWPGQGRGYTF

abundance: .
j_gene: TRBJ2-5
v_gene: TRBV25-1
CDR3aa: CASSEGWETQYF

abundance: .
j_gene: TRBJ2-2
v_gene: TRBV13
CDR3aa: CASSFTGTGDLGELFF

abundance: .
j_gene: TRBJ2-7
v_gene: TRBV5-6
CDR3aa: CASSVTGGHEQYF

abundance: .
j_gene: TRBJ2-2
v_gene: TRBV7-6
CDR3aa: CASSFSGPTGELFF

abundance: .
j_gene: TRBJ2-1
v_gene: TRBV7-9
CDR3aa: CASLGAGGYNEQFF

abundance: .
j_gene: TRBJ1-2
v_gene: TRBV29-1
CDR3aa: CSVEVWISSGVPSYGYTF

abundance: .
j_gene: TRBJ2-1
v_gene: TRBV4-1
CDR3aa: CASSLRDSGGAFRNEQFF

abundance: .
j_gene: TRBJ1-1
v_gene: TRBV5-6
CDR3aa: CASRPETGIAEAFF

abundance: .
j_gene: TRBJ1-3
v_gene: TRBV7-2
CDR3aa: CASSLVVRSGNTIYF

abundance: .
j_gene: TRBJ2-7
v_gene: TRBV4-1
CDR3aa: CASNQGHGSEQYF

abundance: .
j_gene: TRBJ2-7
v_gene: TRBV9
CDR3aa: CASSRGSGGLSYEQYF

abundance: .
j_gene: TRBJ2-3
v_gene: TRBV28
CDR3aa: CASSLSSLSTDTQYF

abundance: .
j_gene: TRBJ1-1
v_gene: TRBV11-2
CDR3aa: CASSLGDTTEAFF

abundance: .
j_gene: TRBJ2-1
v_gene: TRBV9
CDR3aa: CASSVSGTDSYNEQFF

abundance: .
j_gene: TRBJ2-7
v_gene: TRBV12-3/TRBV12-4
CDR3aa: CASSLDYGNYEQYF

abundance: .
j_gene: TRBJ2-1
v_gene: TRBV15
CDR3aa: CATSRGTGGNEQFF